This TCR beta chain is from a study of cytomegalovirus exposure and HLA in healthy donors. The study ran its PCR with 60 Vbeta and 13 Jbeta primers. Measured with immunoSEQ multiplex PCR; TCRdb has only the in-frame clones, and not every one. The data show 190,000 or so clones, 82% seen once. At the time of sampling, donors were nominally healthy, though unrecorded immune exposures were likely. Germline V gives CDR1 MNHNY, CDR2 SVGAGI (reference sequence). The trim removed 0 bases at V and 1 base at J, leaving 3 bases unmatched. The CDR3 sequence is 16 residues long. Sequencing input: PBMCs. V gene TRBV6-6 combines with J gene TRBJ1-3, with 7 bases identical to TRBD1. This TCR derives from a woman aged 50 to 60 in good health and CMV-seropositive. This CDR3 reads CASSYSLTGSGNTIYF. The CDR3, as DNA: TGTGCCAGCAGTTACTCTCTGACAGGGTCTGGAAACACCATATATTTT.